This T cell receptor (beta chain) emerged from a study of OX40 agonist ivuxolimab in advanced cancers. Study-level background: Patients treated during dose escalation were battling hepatocellular carcinoma, melanoma, renal cell or head and neck cancer.

Samples of blood were obtained at baseline, on cycle 4 day 1, and on cycle 7 day 1. Libraries were prepared by immunoSEQ multiplex PCR; TCRdb keeps only in-frame clonotypes and omits some of them. The sample shows tens of thousands of clones, 85% of them seen only once. The CDR3 is 15 amino acids. CDR1 SGHRS and CDR2 YFSETQ come from the germline V gene. V lost 0 bases, J lost 6 bases, and 3 bases stayed unmatched. V usage is TRBV5-1 and J usage is TRBJ1-6; TRBD1 matches 7 bases. This receptor was obtained from an adult with an advanced solid tumor such as melanoma, head and neck, liver or kidney cancer. Sample: CD4+ or CD8+ T cells sorted from blood, taken in a trial of the OX40 agonist ivuxolimab. This chain's CDR3 is CASSLGQGFNSPLHF. The CDR3 DNA is TGCGCCAGCAGCTTGGGACAGGGATTTAATTCACCCCTCCACTTT.